These 32 T cell receptor beta chains originate from one sample sequenced in a study of control samples from healthy donors and cancer patients. Generated by immunoSEQ multiplex PCR, the TCRdb table keeps only in-frame clones and is missing some. The data hold tens of thousands of clones, with roughly nine tenths observed a single time. Sequencing was carried out using blood. Receptors were obtained from a woman aged 50 to 60 in good health.

The genes are TRBV9 and TRBJ2-1, with TRBD2 identical over 10 bases. Trimming removed 0 bases from V and 9 bases from J; junction bases left unmatched: 0. Germline loops: CDR1 SGDLS, CDR2 YYNGEE. The CDR3 consists of 13 residues. The CDR3 DNA follows: TGTGCCAGCAGCGTAGTAGCGGGAGGTGAGCAGTTCTTC. Its protein product is CASSVVAGGEQFF. The entire variable domain, with the rest obtained from reference TRBV9 and TRBJ2-1, is as follows: DSGVTQTPKHLITATGQRVTLRCSPRSGDLSVYWYQQSLDQGLQFLIQYYNGEERAKGNILERFSAQQFPDLHSELNLSSLELGDSALYFCASSVVAGGEQFFGPGTRLTVL.

The chain links TRBV18 to TRBJ2-3, with 8 bases lining up with TRBD2. CDR1 and CDR2 from the germline V gene are KGHSH and LQKENI. Germline trimming cut 3 bases from V and 2 bases from J; bases unmatched to any gene: 4. This CDR3 spans 15 amino acids. This CDR3 is CASSPAGGDTDTQYF. DNA for the CDR3: TGTGCCAGCTCACCCGCGGGAGGCGACACAGATACGCAGTATTTT.

V and J are TRBV5-1 and TRBJ1-1; 8 bases agree with TRBD1. The CDR3 totals 15 residues. V was pared by 5 bases and J by 7 bases, with 13 bases of the junction left unmatched. Per germline, CDR1 SGHRS and CDR2 YFSETQ. The CDR3 sequence is CASRPPGQGVGEAFF. CDR3 nucleotides: TGCGCCAGCAGACCCCCCGGACAGGGTGTAGGTGAAGCTTTCTTT.

The genes are TRBV7-9 and TRBJ2-3, with 8 nucleotides matching TRBD2. CDR1 SEHNR and CDR2 FQNEAQ come from the germline V gene (reference sequence). V lost 9 bases, J lost 1 base, and 3 bases stayed unmatched. The CDR3 contains 13 residues. The CDR3 sequence is CASIAGRTDTQYF. The CDR3 nucleotides are TGTGCCAGTATAGCGGGACGCACAGATACGCAGTATTTT. Based on the CDR3 plus reference TRBV7-9 and TRBJ2-3, the full variable domain is DTGVSQNPRHKITKRGQNVTFRCDPISEHNRLYWYRQTLGQGPEFLTYFQNEAQLEKSRLLSDRFSAERPKGSFSTLEIQRTEQGDSAMYLCASIAGRTDTQYFGPGTRLTVL.

The chain employs TRBV28 and TRBJ1-1; D is uncertain. CDR1 is MDHEN, CDR2 SYDVKM, per germline. The CDR3 contains 11 residues. Trimming took off 6 bases at V and 8 bases at J, with 10 bases between the two ends. The CDR3 DNA reads as TGTGCCAGCAGCTCAACGGAAGAAGCTTTCTTT. Translated: CASSSTEEAFF.

This chain joins TRBV20-1 and TRBJ2-1; 7 bases are a match to TRBD2. The CDR3 extends over 10 amino acids. From germline, CDR1 is DFQATT and CDR2 SNEGSKA (reference sequence). With V trimmed by 7 bases and J by 12 bases, 6 bases remained unmatched. The CDR3 sequence: CSVWRERQFF. The CDR3 DNA follows: TGCAGTGTATGGCGGGAGAGGCAGTTCTTC.

V and J are TRBV6-1 and TRBJ2-7; D remains ambiguous. V was cut by 2 bases and J by 10 bases, with 9 bases left in between. The length of the CDR3 is 11 residues. The germline CDR1 and CDR2 sequences are MNHNS and SASEGT. CDR3 loop: CASSEPRPQYF. The DNA for the CDR3 is TGTGCCAGCAGTGAACCCCGGCCACAGTACTTC.

The rearrangement uses TRBV5-1 and TRBJ1-6; maybe TRBD1 (5 bases). Per germline, CDR1 SGHRS and CDR2 YFSETQ. CDR3 length equals 15 residues. V was pared by 6 bases and J by 7 bases, with 17 bases between. This CDR3 reads CASTLFEWGNSPLHF. The CDR3 DNA is TGCGCCAGCACTTTATTCGAATGGGGGAATTCACCCCTCCACTTT.

CDR3 nucleotide sequence: TGTGCCAGCAGCCAGCTAGTTACAGGCGCTGGGGCCAACGTCCTGACTTTC. It codes for CASSQLVTGAGANVLTF. V is TRBV3-1 (or the pseudogene TRBV3-2) and J is TRBJ2-6, with D possibly being TRBD1 (5 bases). Trimming took 3 bases from V and 2 from J, leaving 14 bases between them. Germline V gives CDR1 LGHDT, CDR2 YNNKEL (reference sequence). This CDR3 spans 17 amino acids.

The chain is built from TRBV29-1 and TRBJ2-7; D tentatively fits TRBD1 or TRBD2 (5 bases each). V was pared by 1 base and J by 6 bases, with 19 bases between. Germline lookup yields CDR1 SQVTM and CDR2 ANQGSEA. CDR3 length: 15 amino acids. CDR3 amino acids: CSVEVAGSFSSEQYF. The DNA for the CDR3 is TGCAGCGTTGAAGTGGCAGGGAGCTTTTCTTCCGAGCAGTACTTC.

The chain uses TRBV28 and TRBJ2-3, with 7 bases that match TRBD2. Germline CDR1 reads MDHEN; CDR2 reads SYDVKM. Germline trimming cut 3 bases from V and 7 bases from J; bases unmatched to any gene: 10. CDR3 size: 15 residues. As DNA, the CDR3 is TGTGCCAGCAGTTTGGGAGGAGCGGGACCCAATACGCAGTATTTT. Protein: CASSLGGAGPNTQYF.

The chain's CDR3 is CASNSGNTIYF. CDR3 nucleotides: TGTGCCTCTAACTCTGGAAACACCATATATTTT. V and J are TRBV30 and TRBJ1-3; D remains unclear. The CDR3 is made up of 11 amino acids. Between the trimmed V and J ends, which lost 7 bases and 0 bases, there was a span of 4 bases. Looked up from germline, CDR1 is GTSNPN and CDR2 is SVGIG (reference sequence).

The V and J genes are TRBV7-6 and TRBJ1-5, with D possibly being TRBD1 (5 bases). This CDR3 contains 13 residues. In germline, CDR1 is SGHVS, CDR2 FNYEAQ. V was clipped by 9 bases and J by 1 base, with 10 bases between them. CDR3 sequence reads: CASGDGSNQPQHF. The DNA for the CDR3 is TGTGCCAGTGGGGACGGAAGCAATCAGCCCCAGCATTTT.

This rearrangement joins TRBV4-2 to TRBJ2-5; 12 nucleotides agree with TRBD1. Germline V gene sequence: CDR1 LGHNA, CDR2 YNFKEQ. The V segment lost 5 bases and the J segment 5 bases; nucleotides outside the gene matches: 15. This CDR3 is 18 amino acids long. The CDR3, as DNA: TGTGCCAGCAGCGGGGGTAGGGAGGGACAGGGGGCTGGGGAGACCCAGTACTTC. Translation gives CASSGGREGQGAGETQYF.

Only one count was recorded for this clone. The V call is TRBV6-1, the J call TRBJ1-1, with a weak D call TRBD1 (5 bases). V lost 3 bases and J lost 4, with 12 bases in between. CDR1 is MNHNS and CDR2 is SASEGT in the germline V gene. The CDR3 contains 14 residues. CDR3 in amino acids: CASSDPRDGTEAFF. The DNA of the CDR3 is TGTGCCAGCAGTGACCCCCGGGACGGCACTGAAGCTTTCTTT.

V gene TRBV5-4 combines with J gene TRBJ2-1; 9 bases line up with TRBD2. The CDR3 spans 14 residues. Germline V CDR1 and CDR2: SGHNT, YYREEE (reference sequence). V lost 3 bases and J lost 6; bases outside the gene matches: 4. CDR3 sequence reads: CASSYFSGGNEQFF. The CDR3, as DNA: TGTGCCAGCAGCTACTTTAGCGGGGGCAATGAGCAGTTCTTC.

The CDR3 protein is CASSEARMRSYEQYF. The CDR3, as DNA: TGTGCCAGCAGTGAAGCAAGAATGCGCTCCTACGAGCAGTACTTC. The V and J genes are TRBV2 and TRBJ2-7; the D is unclear. Germline V lookup: CDR1 SNHLY, CDR2 FYNNEI. This CDR3 has 15 residues. Trimming took 0 bases from V and 0 from J, leaving 9 bases between them. The variable domain in full, completed from reference TRBV2 and TRBJ2-7, reads EPEVTQTPSHQVTQMGQEVILRCVPISNHLYFYWYRQILGQKVEFLVSFYNNEISEKSEIFDDQFSVERPDGSNFTLKIRSTKLEDSAMYFCASSEARMRSYEQYFGPGTRLTVT.

The V call is TRBV16, the J call TRBJ1-1; tentative D call: TRBD1 (6 bases). V was clipped by 6 bases and J by 5 bases, with 13 bases between them. This CDR3 spans 13 amino acids. The germline V gene has CDR1 KGHSY and CDR2 FQNENV. The chain's CDR3 is CASSLQGGTEAFF. Here the CDR3 DNA reads TGTGCCAGCAGTCTTCAAGGGGGTACTGAAGCTTTCTTT.

The table lists this clone with a count of one. The V gene is TRBV24-1, the J gene TRBJ2-1, with no clear D. Germline-derived CDR1 and CDR2 are KGHDR and SFDVKD. The length of the CDR3 is 15 residues. With 3 bases removed from V and 8 bases from J, the gap between germline ends came to 16 bases. The CDR3 DNA follows: TGTGCCACCAGTGATCCCACAATGGGGAACGATGAGCAGTTCTTC. Protein sequence: CATSDPTMGNDEQFF.

The V call is TRBV19, the J call TRBJ1-6, with D unresolved. V lost 2 bases to trimming and J lost 9 bases, with 8 bases between them. This CDR3 region has 13 residues. Looked up from germline, CDR1 is LNHDA and CDR2 is SQIVND (reference sequence). In DNA, the CDR3 is TGTGCCAGTAGTATAAGGCATTCTTCACCCCTCCACTTT. Translation: CASSIRHSSPLHF.

The genes are TRBV9 and TRBJ2-1, with 11 bases identical to TRBD2. The CDR3 sequence is 18 residues long. Per the germline V gene, CDR1 is SGDLS and CDR2 is YYNGEE. With 0 bases clipped from V and 0 bases from J, the junction kept 5 bases outside the gene matches. This CDR3 reads CASSVGTSGSSSYNEQFF. CDR3 DNA sequence: TGTGCCAGCAGCGTAGGGACTAGCGGGTCGAGCTCCTACAATGAGCAGTTCTTC.

The chain uses TRBV12-3 or TRBV12-4 and TRBJ2-7, with a weak D call TRBD2 (5 bases). V was trimmed by 5 bases and J by 0 bases, leaving 8 bases between them. This CDR3 has 13 amino acids. The CDR3 DNA reads as TGTGCCAGCAGTGGAGCGGCCTCCTACGAGCAGTACTTC. It encodes CASSGAASYEQYF.

V and J are TRBV29-1 and TRBJ2-7; D gene unclear. CDR3 length equals 12 residues. Between the trimmed V and J ends, which lost 3 bases and 6 bases, there was a span of 12 bases. Germline V lookup: CDR1 SQVTM, CDR2 ANQGSEA. The CDR3 protein is CSVEAHSGEQYF. The DNA of the CDR3 is TGCAGCGTTGAGGCCCACAGTGGCGAGCAGTACTTC.

The chain uses TRBV6-5 and TRBJ1-2; a weak D match, TRBD1 (5 bases). The CDR3 runs to 12 residues. The germline V gene has CDR1 MNHEY and CDR2 SVGAGI. Trimming pared 6 bases from V and 7 bases from J, leaving 12 bases between. The CDR3 DNA reads as TGTGCCAGCAGGGTAGGGGTTGGTGGCTACACCTTC. This codes for CASRVGVGGYTF.

This clone is a singleton in its sample. The chain carries TRBV19 and TRBJ1-1; D remains ambiguous. V dropped 6 bases and J dropped 0 bases, with 8 bases sitting between them. There are 13 residues in the CDR3. Germline assignment: CDR1 LNHDA and CDR2 SQIVND (reference sequence). In nucleotides, the CDR3 is TGTGCCAGTAGAGATACAGTGAACACTGAAGCTTTCTTT. Protein: CASRDTVNTEAFF. The full variable domain, its missing parts supplied by reference TRBV19 and TRBJ1-1, is DGGITQSPKYLFRKEGQNVTLSCEQNLNHDAMYWYRQDPGQGLRLIYYSQIVNDFQKGDIAEGYSVSREKKESFPLTVTSAQKNPTAFYLCASRDTVNTEAFFGQGTRLTVV.

The chain is built from TRBV5-4 and TRBJ2-3, with 14 bases fitting TRBD2. The CDR3 sequence is 18 residues long. V lost 0 bases, J lost 0 bases, and 3 bases stayed unmatched. Germline-derived CDR1 and CDR2 are SGHNT and YYREEE (reference sequence). CDR3 protein: CASSLGLAGGLSTDTQYF. The CDR3, as DNA: TGTGCCAGCAGCTTGGGACTAGCGGGAGGGCTTAGCACAGATACGCAGTATTTT.

The chain couples TRBV7-9 to TRBJ1-4, with D perhaps TRBD1 (5 bases). CDR1 is SEHNR, CDR2 FQNEAQ, per germline (reference sequence). The length of the CDR3 is 12 residues. The CDR3 is CAGQGPNEKLFF. The CDR3 region has the DNA TGTGCAGGGCAGGGACCCAATGAAAAACTGTTTTTT.

V usage is TRBV13 and J usage is TRBJ2-1; D not certain. Trimming pared 2 bases from V and 6 bases from J, leaving 5 bases between. Germline V gene lookup returns CDR1 PRHDT and CDR2 FYEKMQ (reference sequence). The CDR3 covers 12 residues. Here the CDR3 DNA reads TGTGCCAGCAGCTTACCAGTCAATGAGCAGTTCTTC. Its protein product is CASSLPVNEQFF.

The V call is TRBV2, the J call TRBJ1-5, with 7 bases fitting TRBD1. After removal of 3 bases from V and 0 bases from J, the junction contained 2 bases not matched to a gene. This CDR3 has 15 residues. Germline lookup yields CDR1 SNHLY and CDR2 FYNNEI. Here the CDR3 reads CASSEGTVSNQPQHF. The CDR3 DNA reads as TGTGCCAGCAGTGAGGGGACAGTTAGCAATCAGCCCCAGCATTTT.

The chain employs TRBV20-1 and TRBJ2-4; D not certain. The CDR3 contains 16 residues. V was trimmed by 3 bases and J by 0 bases, leaving 15 bases between them. The germline V gene encodes CDR1 DFQATT and CDR2 SNEGSKA (reference sequence). CDR3 sequence: CSASRGEGLAKNIQYF. The CDR3 DNA is TGCAGTGCTAGTCGTGGTGAAGGGCTAGCCAAAAACATTCAGTACTTC.

The chain carries TRBV2 and TRBJ2-1; tentatively, D is TRBD1 or TRBD2 (5 bases each). Looked up from germline, CDR1 is SNHLY and CDR2 is FYNNEI. The V end lost 7 bases, the J end lost 12 bases, and 19 bases lay between the germline ends. This CDR3 has 13 amino acids. CDR3 DNA: TGTGCCAGCACCCCGGGAAAATTCGGGACGCAGTTCTTC. Protein: CASTPGKFGTQFF.

V usage is TRBV6-6 and J usage is TRBJ1-6; TRBD1 might be the D (6 bases). This CDR3 spans 15 amino acids. Germline CDR1 MNHNY, CDR2 SVGAGI (reference sequence). Trimming pared 0 bases from V and 7 bases from J, leaving 10 bases between. The CDR3 spells CASSYSRGGNSPLHF. CDR3 sequence (DNA): TGTGCCAGCAGTTACTCGCGAGGGGGGAATTCACCCCTCCACTTT.